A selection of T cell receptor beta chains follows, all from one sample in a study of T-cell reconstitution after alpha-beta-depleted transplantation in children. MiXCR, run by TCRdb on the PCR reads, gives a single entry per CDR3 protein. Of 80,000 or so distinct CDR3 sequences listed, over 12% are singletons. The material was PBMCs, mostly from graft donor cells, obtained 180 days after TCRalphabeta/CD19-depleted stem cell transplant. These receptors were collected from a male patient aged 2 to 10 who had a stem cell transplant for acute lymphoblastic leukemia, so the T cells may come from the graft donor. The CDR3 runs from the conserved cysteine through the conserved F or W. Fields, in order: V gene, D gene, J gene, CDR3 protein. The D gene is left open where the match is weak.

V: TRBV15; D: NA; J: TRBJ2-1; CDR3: CATSIHRVSYNEQFF
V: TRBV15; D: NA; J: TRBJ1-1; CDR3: CATSRDRVNTEAFF
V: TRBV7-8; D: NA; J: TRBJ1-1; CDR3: CASSYKSATSGPEAFF
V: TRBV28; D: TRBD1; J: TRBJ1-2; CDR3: CASSETGYYGYTF
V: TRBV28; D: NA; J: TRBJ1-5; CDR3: CASSPRRGFDNQPQHF
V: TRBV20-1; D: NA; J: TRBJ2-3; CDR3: CSATRRGELPDTQYF
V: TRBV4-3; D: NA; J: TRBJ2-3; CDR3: CASSQERRPTDTQYF
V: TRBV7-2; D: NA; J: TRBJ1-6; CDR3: CASSSGGVPALHF
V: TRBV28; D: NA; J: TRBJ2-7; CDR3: CATLNSSPPKQYF
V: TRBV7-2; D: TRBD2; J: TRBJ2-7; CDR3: CASVRGGRDEQYF
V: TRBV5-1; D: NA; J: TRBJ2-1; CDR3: CASSLAVGRNYNEQLF
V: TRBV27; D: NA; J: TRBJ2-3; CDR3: CASSKEGLGTDTQYF
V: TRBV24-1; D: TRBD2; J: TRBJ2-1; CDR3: CATSGVAGSSYNEQFF
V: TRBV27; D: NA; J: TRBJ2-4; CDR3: CASSLYYRRSPNIQYF
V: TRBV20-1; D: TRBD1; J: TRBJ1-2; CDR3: CSARTGNYGYTF
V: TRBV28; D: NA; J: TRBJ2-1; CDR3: CASSMGNEQFF